Each of the 6 T cell receptor beta chains below was sequenced from the same sample in a study of immune evolution from preneoplasia to lung adenocarcinoma. Clones were sequenced by immunoSEQ multiplex PCR, and TCRdb holds only the in-frame ones, with some missing. The table shows 7,500 or so clones, with 70% to 80% occurring only once. Sequenced input: FFPE atypical adenomatous hyperplasia tissue from the lung. The subset denotes: atypical adenomatous hyperplasia (AAH), lung preneoplasia. These receptors all come from a donor older than 65 with lung adenocarcinoma. Some clones in this sample may be carry-over from other donors' samples.

The V gene is TRBV9, the J gene TRBJ1-1, with D unresolved. The germline V and J ends were trimmed by 0 bases and 11 bases, with 17 bases remaining between them. This CDR3 has 14 amino acids. Germline-derived CDR1 and CDR2 are SGDLS and YYNGEE. CDR3 amino acids: CASSVGLGLGEAFF. Written as DNA, the CDR3 is TGTGCCAGCAGCGTAGGTTTAGGGTTGGGAGAGGCTTTCTTT.

The V gene is TRBV9, the J gene TRBJ2-1; D ambiguous. This CDR3 is built from 11 residues. In germline, CDR1 is SGDLS, CDR2 YYNGEE. Deletions cut 4 bases from V and 5 bases from J, with 4 bases between. CDR3: CASSFNNEQFF. The CDR3 bases are TGTGCCAGCAGCTTCAACAATGAGCAGTTCTTC. Together with reference TRBV9 and TRBJ2-1, the CDR3 gives the full variable domain: DSGVTQTPKHLITATGQRVTLRCSPRSGDLSVYWYQQSLDQGLQFLIQYYNGEERAKGNILERFSAQQFPDLHSELNLSSLELGDSALYFCASSFNNEQFFGPGTRLTVL.

The rearrangement uses TRBV18 and TRBJ2-5, with D maybe TRBD1 (6 bases). V lost 3 bases and J 7 bases, leaving 18 bases between the germline ends. Germline V gene lookup returns CDR1 KGHSH and CDR2 LQKENI. The CDR3 has 15 residues. The CDR3 sequence is CASSPYGGSDVTQYF. The CDR3, as DNA: TGTGCCAGCTCACCTTATGGGGGCTCGGATGTGACCCAGTACTTC.

The genes are TRBV2 and TRBJ1-4; a weak D match, TRBD1 (5 bases). Germline CDR1 reads SNHLY; CDR2 reads FYNNEI. The CDR3 spans 12 residues. V was trimmed by 11 bases and J by 8 bases, leaving 15 bases between them. The CDR3 DNA reads as TGTGCCTCCGGGGCCGGATGGGAAAAACTGTTTTTT. Its protein is CASGAGWEKLFF.

This clone was detected once. This rearrangement joins TRBV29-1 to TRBJ2-1, with 7 bases that match TRBD2. CDR3 length: 12 residues. Trimming cost V 7 bases and J 8 bases; bases outside gene matches: 8. CDR1 and CDR2 (germline): SQVTM, ANQGSEA. The CDR3 sequence is CSADSAGDEQFF. Here the CDR3 DNA reads TGCAGCGCCGACAGCGCGGGGGATGAGCAGTTCTTC.

This clone occurred once. The rearrangement links TRBV7-2 to TRBJ2-1; D is uncertain. This CDR3 has 12 residues. Trimming took 1 base from V and 13 from J, leaving 11 bases between them. CDR1 SGHTA and CDR2 FQGNSA come from the germline V gene. Here the CDR3 DNA reads TGTGCCAGCAGCTTAGATCGGCGGAACCAGTTCTTC. It codes for CASSLDRRNQFF.